This T cell receptor (beta chain) derives from a study of blood T cell repertoires in COVID-19. Using immunoSEQ multiplex PCR, the repertoire was profiled, and TCRdb retains in-frame clones only, with some absent. The sample carries 180,000 or so clones, roughly 90% recorded once. Trimming removed 5 bases from V and 9 bases from J, with 14 bases in between. The CDR3 sequence is 14 residues long. Germline lookup yields CDR1 KGHSH and CDR2 LQKENI. This chain connects TRBV18 to TRBJ1-6; D may be TRBD1 (6 bases). The material sequenced was peripheral blood. This clonotype was sampled from a woman aged 45 to 65 with acute or convalescent COVID-19. The CDR3 spells CASSGVRTASPLHF. The CDR3 bases are TGTGCCAGCTCAGGAGTGAGGACAGCTTCACCCCTCCACTTT.